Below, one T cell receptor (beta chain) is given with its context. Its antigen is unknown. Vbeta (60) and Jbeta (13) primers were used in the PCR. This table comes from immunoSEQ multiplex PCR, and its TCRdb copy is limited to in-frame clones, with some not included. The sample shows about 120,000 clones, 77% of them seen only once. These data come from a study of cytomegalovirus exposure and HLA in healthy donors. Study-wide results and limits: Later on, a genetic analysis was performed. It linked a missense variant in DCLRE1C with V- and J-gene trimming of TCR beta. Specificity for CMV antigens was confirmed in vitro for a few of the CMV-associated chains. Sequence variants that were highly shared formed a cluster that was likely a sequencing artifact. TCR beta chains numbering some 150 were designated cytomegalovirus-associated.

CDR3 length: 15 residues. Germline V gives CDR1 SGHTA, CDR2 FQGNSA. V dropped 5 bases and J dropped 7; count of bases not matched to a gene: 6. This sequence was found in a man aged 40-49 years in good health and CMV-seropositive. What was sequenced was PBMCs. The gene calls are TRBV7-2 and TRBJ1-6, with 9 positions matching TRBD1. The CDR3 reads CASSPGQGSNSPLHF. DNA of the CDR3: TGTGCCAGCAGCCCCGGACAGGGGAGCAATTCACCCCTCCACTTT.